One sample yielded the 7 T cell receptor beta chains listed below, sequenced in a study of cytomegalovirus exposure and HLA in healthy donors. PCR employed 60 Vbeta and 13 Jbeta primers. TCRdb's copy holds only in-frame clones and misses some; the assay was immunoSEQ multiplex PCR. Of under 150,000 clones in the sample, roughly three quarters were seen once. The sample consisted of PBMCs. The receptor source for this set is a man aged 18 to 29 in good health and CMV-seronegative.

V usage is TRBV28 and J usage is TRBJ2-7; the D gene is possibly TRBD1 (5 bases). The V end lost 4 bases, the J end lost 2 bases, and 12 bases lay between the germline ends. CDR3 size: 14 residues. Germline V lookup: CDR1 MDHEN, CDR2 SYDVKM. In DNA, the CDR3 is TGTGCCAGCAGTTCTACTGACAGCCCCTACGAGCAGTACTTC. Its protein product is CASSSTDSPYEQYF.

The V gene is TRBV7-3, the J gene TRBJ2-1, with D unresolved. The CDR3 length is 15 residues. The V end lost 3 bases, the J end lost 0 bases, and 9 bases lay between the germline ends. Looked up from germline, CDR1 is SGHTA and CDR2 is FQGTGA. The CDR3 region has the DNA TGTGCCAGCAGCTTTGACATCAGCTCCTACAATGAGCAGTTCTTC. It is translated as CASSFDISSYNEQFF.

This chain connects TRBV23-1 to TRBJ1-3; D might be TRBD1 (5 bases). TRBV23-1 qualifies as an ORF whose function is uncertain. This CDR3 comprises 16 residues. V was trimmed by 0 bases and J by 0 bases, leaving 9 bases between them. The CDR3, as DNA: TGCGCCAGCAGTCAATCGTCAGGGAACTCTGGAAACACCATATATTTT. This codes for CASSQSSGNSGNTIYF.

V gene TRBV4-1 combines with J gene TRBJ2-6; TRBD1 agrees at 7 bases. CDR1 is MGHRA and CDR2 is YSYEKL in the germline V gene. This CDR3 is 21 amino acids long. Losses at the gene ends were 2 bases for V and 0 bases for J; bases not matched to a gene: 16. CDR3 residues: CASSQSGRTGYTLSGANVLTF. CDR3 coding DNA: TGCGCCAGCAGCCAATCTGGGCGGACAGGTTACACCCTCTCTGGGGCCAACGTCCTGACTTTC.

This sequence joins TRBV13 and TRBJ2-7; possible D gene TRBD1, 5 bases. The CDR3 spans 14 residues. Looked up from germline, CDR1 is PRHDT and CDR2 is FYEKMQ (reference sequence). The V gene lost 3 bases and the J gene lost 5 bases, with 14 bases spanning the gap. The CDR3 is CASSFPGFINEQYF. The CDR3 coding sequence is TGTGCCAGCAGCTTCCCAGGGTTCATCAACGAGCAGTACTTC. The complete variable domain, with remaining parts taken from reference TRBV13 and TRBJ2-7, reads AAGVIQSPRHLIKEKRETATLKCYPIPRHDTVYWYQQGPGQDPQFLISFYEKMQSDKGSIPDRFSAQQFSDYHSELNMSSLELGDSALYFCASSFPGFINEQYFGPGTRLTVT.

The chain links TRBV27 to TRBJ2-3; 8 nucleotides align to TRBD2. CDR1 and CDR2 (germline): MNHEY, SMNVEV (reference sequence). The CDR3 runs 14 residues. The V gene end was trimmed by 11 bases and the J gene end by 6 bases; junction bases not matched to a gene: 13. The DNA of the CDR3 is TGTGCCTCCCAGGGAGCGGGAGCAGCGGATACGCAGTATTTT. Its protein is CASQGAGAADTQYF.

This CDR3 reads CASSVTSGRGNEQFF. The CDR3 DNA reads TGTGCCAGCAGTGTCACTAGCGGGAGGGGCAATGAGCAGTTCTTC. The V call is TRBV28, the J call TRBJ2-1; 13 nucleotides align to TRBD2. J lost 6 bases, V lost 5 bases, and 4 bases had no gene match. The CDR3 has 15 amino acids. Germline CDR1 reads MDHEN; CDR2 reads SYDVKM.